This TCR beta chain was profiled in a study of Ad26.COV2.S vaccination and SARS-CoV-2 variants. At the level of the study: Ad26.COV2.S, an intramuscular injection, was given once or twice 56 days apart.

The assay was immunoSEQ multiplex PCR, and TCRdb's table has in-frame clones only and misses some. This sample has fewer than 400,000 clones, with around 90% found just once. Treatment defined: roughly 20 received Ad26.COV2.S at low or high dose, single or two shots; 5 received placebo; per-sample allocation not given. Samples analyzed were those drawn on day 63 after the first vaccine or placebo injection. The CDR3 extends over 14 amino acids. Trimming left V 5 bases short and J 4 bases short, with 14 bases between. The germline V gene encodes CDR1 MNHEY and CDR2 SMNVEV (reference sequence). This specimen consisted of peripheral blood, obtained in a trial of Ad26.COV2.S vaccine versus placebo. The source is a person between 18 and 59 years old who received the Ad26.COV2.S COVID-19 vaccine or a placebo. The chain is built from TRBV27 and TRBJ1-2; weak D call: TRBD1 (5 bases). CDR3 region: CASSLNMGPYGYTF. CDR3 sequence (DNA): TGTGCCAGCAGTCTAAATATGGGGCCCTATGGCTACACCTTC.